This T cell receptor (beta chain) was identified in a study of blood T cell repertoires in COVID-19. Study information: Samples taken during acute and convalescent COVID-19 were collected in the United States, Italy and Spain. Sample material is recorded as cDNA or gDNA derived from T cells, B-cell-depleted T cells, or PBMCs.

This CDR3 region has 12 residues. With 6 bases clipped from V and 11 bases from J, the junction kept 7 bases outside the gene matches. CDR1 ENHRY and CDR2 SYGVKD come from the germline V gene. In the original analysis: Estimates of nucleated cell counts were drawn from the amplification of reference gene primers. Sequencing was performed with immunoSEQ multiplex PCR; in TCRdb, only in-frame clones are kept and a portion is missing. V, J and clone size are those of that table, while D and trimming were read from the DNA. The repertoire holds 120,000 to 150,000 clones, approximately 80% seen once, with under 9.5% in the top ten.

The TCR was taken from a woman of 80 years or more in a cohort sampled during active or convalescent COVID-19. The sample comprised peripheral blood. The genes are TRBV10-3 and TRBJ1-1, with 9 nucleotides matching TRBD1. This CDR3 reads CAISRTGVNAFF. DNA of the CDR3: TGTGCCATCAGCAGGACAGGGGTAAATGCTTTCTTT.